The 21 T cell receptor beta chains reported below all come from one sample, sequenced in a study of technical replicates of blood from a handful of donors. Clones were read by immunoSEQ multiplex PCR, and TCRdb kept only the in-frame ones, dropping some. Seen here are some 11,000 clones, almost 95% observed once, and the top ten hold roughly 7.2%. Source material: PBMCs. These receptor sequences come from a human donor in good health.

V is TRBV20-1 and J is TRBJ2-7; no clear D gene. V was clipped by 2 bases and J by 7 bases, with 9 bases between them. Germline CDR1 and CDR2: DFQATT and SNEGSKA (reference sequence). This CDR3 is 11 amino acids long. CDR3 bases: TGCAGTGCTAGATCGATGAGTGAGCAGTACTTC. Translated: CSARSMSEQYF.

The chain combines TRBV5-1 with TRBJ1-4; 8 positions agree with TRBD1. Per the germline V gene, CDR1 is SGHRS and CDR2 is YFSETQ. Trimming removed 0 bases from V and 6 bases from J; junction bases left unmatched: 1. This CDR3 comprises 14 residues. The CDR3 nucleotides read TGCGCCAGCAGCTTGGCAGGGGGCTATGAAAAACTGTTTTTT. Protein sequence: CASSLAGGYEKLFF.

This clone was observed once. The CDR3 loop is CASSIGGGSYEQYF. CDR3 sequence (DNA): TGTGCCAGTAGTATTGGGGGAGGCTCCTACGAGCAGTACTTC. The chain employs TRBV19 and TRBJ2-7; tentatively, D is TRBD2 (6 bases). Germline V gene lookup returns CDR1 LNHDA and CDR2 SQIVND (reference sequence). The germline V and J ends were trimmed by 3 bases and 0 bases, with 9 bases remaining between them. The CDR3 length is 14 residues.

This sequence joins TRBV5-4 and TRBJ2-3; weak D call: TRBD1 (5 bases). Deletions cut 0 bases from V and 3 bases from J, with 8 bases between. Germline V CDR1 and CDR2: SGHNT, YYREEE (reference sequence). CDR3 length equals 14 residues. Here the CDR3 reads CASSLGRGTDTQYF. CDR3 in DNA: TGTGCCAGCAGCTTGGGTAGGGGAACAGATACGCAGTATTTT.

The chain links TRBV6-5 to TRBJ2-1, with 8 bases identical to TRBD1. CDR1 MNHEY and CDR2 SVGAGI come from the germline V gene. The CDR3 is 14 residues long. With 6 bases clipped from V and 9 bases from J, the junction kept 10 bases outside the gene matches. The CDR3 region has the DNA TGTGCCAGCAGAAAGACAGGGGATTCGCGTGAGCAGTTCTTC. It specifies CASRKTGDSREQFF.

The chain joins TRBV6-1 to TRBJ2-5; perhaps TRBD2 as D (7 bases). The germline V gene has CDR1 MNHNS and CDR2 SASEGT. The CDR3 is made up of 15 amino acids. The V end was cut by 5 bases, the J end by 5 bases, with 18 bases between. CDR3 coding DNA: TGTGCCAGCAGTCAGGGTTCGGGGGGCGGGGAGACCCAGTACTTC. Its protein product is CASSQGSGGGETQYF.

This rearrangement joins TRBV27 to TRBJ2-5, with 9 bases matching TRBD2. The CDR3 is made up of 15 amino acids. Germline V CDR1 and CDR2: MNHEY, SMNVEV (reference sequence). V gave up 6 bases and J gave up 0 bases; unmatched junction bases: 5. CDR3 DNA: TGTGCCAGCAGGGCCGCTAGCGGGAACCAAGAGACCCAGTACTTC. Translated: CASRAASGNQETQYF.

The DNA for the CDR3 is TGCGCCAGCAGCAAGGAGGGGCGGGAGGGAAGCACAGATACGCAGTATTTT. Protein: CASSKEGREGSTDTQYF. The chain joins TRBV5-1 to TRBJ2-3; 9 positions match TRBD2. The junction had 9 bases not matched to a gene; V was cut back by 4 bases and J by 0 bases. Germline values: CDR1 SGHRS, CDR2 YFSETQ. The length of the CDR3 is 17 residues.

The chain couples TRBV11-3 to TRBJ2-1, with a weak D call TRBD2 (6 bases). Germline V CDR1 and CDR2: SGHNT, YENEEA. The ends were cut back, 4 bases at V and 1 base at J, with 14 bases in the middle. The length of the CDR3 is 16 residues. CDR3 protein: CASSSLPGSSYNEQFF. The CDR3 DNA sequence: TGTGCCAGCAGCTCGCTCCCCGGGAGTTCCTACAATGAGCAGTTCTTC.

The table lists this clone with a count of one. The chain is built from TRBV7-9 and TRBJ2-3; D remains ambiguous. Trimming took 5 bases from V and 4 from J, leaving 13 bases between them. The CDR3 extends over 14 amino acids. Germline lookup yields CDR1 SEHNR and CDR2 FQNEAQ (reference sequence). The CDR3 reads CASSPPAGPDTQYF. The CDR3 DNA reads TGTGCCAGCAGCCCACCCGCTGGCCCAGATACGCAGTATTTT. The whole variable domain, remainder taken from reference TRBV7-9 and TRBJ2-3, is DTGVSQNPRHKITKRGQNVTFRCDPISEHNRLYWYRQTLGQGPEFLTYFQNEAQLEKSRLLSDRFSAERPKGSFSTLEIQRTEQGDSAMYLCASSPPAGPDTQYFGPGTRLTVL.

This sequence joins TRBV7-8 and TRBJ2-3; 16 bases are a match to TRBD2. With V trimmed by 1 base and J by 1 base, 8 bases remained unmatched. The germline V gene encodes CDR1 SGHVS and CDR2 FQNEAQ. This CDR3 region has 20 residues. The CDR3 sequence is CASSLGWGLAGGPGTDTQYF. CDR3 DNA: TGTGCCAGCAGCTTAGGGTGGGGACTAGCGGGAGGGCCAGGCACAGATACGCAGTATTTT.

This chain joins TRBV7-7 and TRBJ2-2; 8 bases are a match to TRBD2. V shed 5 bases, J shed 2 bases, and the junction held 4 bases outside the gene matches. The V gene's germline CDR1 is SSHAT and CDR2 FNYEAQ (reference sequence). The CDR3 is 15 residues long. In nucleotides, the CDR3 is TGTGCCAGCAGCCGACTAGCGCTTAACACCGGGGAGCTGTTTTTT. It yields the protein CASSRLALNTGELFF.

The chain has TRBV15 and TRBJ2-7; 15 nucleotides line up with TRBD2. The CDR3 is 19 amino acids. V was clipped by 5 bases and J by 1 base; unmatched bases: 12. Germline lookup yields CDR1 LNHNV and CDR2 YYDKDF (reference sequence). The CDR3 here is CATSGRRTSGRAGSYEQYF. The CDR3, as DNA: TGTGCCACCAGCGGCCGGAGGACTAGCGGGAGGGCCGGGTCCTACGAGCAGTACTTC.

The gene calls are TRBV11-2 and TRBJ1-1; D is ambiguous. V was cut by 1 base and J by 5 bases, with 11 bases left in between. Germline V lookup: CDR1 SGHAT, CDR2 FQNNGV. CDR3 length: 14 amino acids. For the CDR3, the DNA is TGTGCCAGCAGCTTAGGATACTCGAAGACTGAAGCTTTCTTT. Translation: CASSLGYSKTEAFF.

This clone is a singleton in its sample. The CDR3 bases are TGTGCCAGCAGCTCCCCGTACGAGCAGTACTTC. This sequence encodes CASSSPYEQYF. The rearrangement links TRBV6-5 to TRBJ2-7; unclear D gene. The CDR3 is 11 amino acids. Per the germline V gene, CDR1 is MNHEY and CDR2 is SVGAGI. V shed 6 bases and J shed 4 bases, with 7 bases lying between them.

V and J are TRBV18 and TRBJ1-5; D not certain. CDR3 length: 16 residues. The V end lost 6 bases, the J end lost 0 bases, and 15 bases lay between the germline ends. CDR1 is KGHSH and CDR2 is LQKENI in the germline V gene. CDR3 region: CASSPTGTNSNQPQHF. Here the CDR3 DNA reads TGTGCCAGCTCCCCCACGGGAACTAATAGCAATCAGCCCCAGCATTTT.

The V call is TRBV7-2, the J call TRBJ2-3; D perhaps matches TRBD1 (6 bases). The CDR3 totals 15 residues. CDR1 and CDR2 (germline): SGHTA, FQGNSA. Trimming removed 0 bases at V and 5 bases at J, with 12 bases between. CDR3 bases: TGTGCCAGCAGCTTAGCAATCCAGGGGATAGATACGCAGTATTTT. As protein: CASSLAIQGIDTQYF.

This clone was seen only once. The rearrangement joins TRBV5-1 to TRBJ1-1, with 7 nucleotides matching TRBD1. CDR1 and CDR2 (germline): SGHRS, YFSETQ. The V segment lost 2 bases and the J segment 12 bases; nucleotides outside the gene matches: 13. The CDR3 runs 14 residues. This CDR3 reads CASSLGTDHWMSFF. Written as DNA, the CDR3 is TGCGCCAGCAGCTTAGGGACAGACCATTGGATGTCTTTCTTT.

The genes are TRBV29-1 and TRBJ2-5; D possibly corresponds to TRBD1 (6 bases). Between the trimmed V and J ends, which lost 3 bases and 7 bases, there was a span of 15 bases. This CDR3 has 13 residues. CDR1 SQVTM and CDR2 ANQGSEA come from the germline V gene. The CDR3 coding sequence is TGCAGCGTTGAGTTTTCAGGGGTGAGGACCCAGTACTTC. It translates to CSVEFSGVRTQYF.

This chain uses TRBV10-3 with TRBJ2-2; possibly TRBD1 for D (7 bases). This CDR3 has 16 residues. Trimming removed 6 bases at V and 6 bases at J, with 20 bases between. CDR1 ENHRY and CDR2 SYGVKD come from the germline V gene. This chain's CDR3 is CAIREGGQKVAGELFF. The CDR3 DNA reads TGTGCCATCAGGGAGGGGGGACAGAAAGTAGCCGGGGAGCTGTTTTTT.

The V and J genes are TRBV29-1 and TRBJ2-7; 7 nucleotides match TRBD1. CDR1 and CDR2 (germline): SQVTM, ANQGSEA. The CDR3 is 12 residues long. Germline trimming cut 8 bases from V and 5 bases from J; bases unmatched to any gene: 9. The CDR3 sequence: CSTMTGFNEQYF. CDR3 DNA: TGCAGCACCATGACAGGGTTCAACGAGCAGTACTTC.